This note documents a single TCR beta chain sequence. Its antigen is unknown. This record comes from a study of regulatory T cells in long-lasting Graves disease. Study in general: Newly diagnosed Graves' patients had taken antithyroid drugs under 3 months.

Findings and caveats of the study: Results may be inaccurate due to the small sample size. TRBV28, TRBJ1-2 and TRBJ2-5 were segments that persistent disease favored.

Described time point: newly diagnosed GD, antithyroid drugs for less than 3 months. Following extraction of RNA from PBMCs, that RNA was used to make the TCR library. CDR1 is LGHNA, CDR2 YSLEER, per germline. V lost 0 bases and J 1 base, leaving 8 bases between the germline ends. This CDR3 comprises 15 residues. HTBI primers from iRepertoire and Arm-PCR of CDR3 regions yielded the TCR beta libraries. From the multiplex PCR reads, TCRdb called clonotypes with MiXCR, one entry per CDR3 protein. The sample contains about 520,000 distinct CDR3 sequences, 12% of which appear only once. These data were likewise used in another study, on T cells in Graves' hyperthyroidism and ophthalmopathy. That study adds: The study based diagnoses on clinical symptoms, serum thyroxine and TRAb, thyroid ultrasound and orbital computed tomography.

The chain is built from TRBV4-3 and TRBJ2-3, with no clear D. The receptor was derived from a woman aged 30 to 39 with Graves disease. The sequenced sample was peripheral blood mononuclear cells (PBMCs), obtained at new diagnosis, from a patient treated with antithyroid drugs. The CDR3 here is CASSQDIRGTDTQYF. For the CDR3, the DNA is TGCGCCAGCAGCCAAGATATACGGGGCACAGATACGCAGTATTTT.